These 22 T cell receptor beta chains came from one sample sequenced in a study of cytomegalovirus exposure and HLA in healthy donors. Primers included in the PCR were 60 Vbeta and 13 Jbeta primers. Only in-frame clones appear in the TCRdb table, and some are missing; sequencing was by immunoSEQ multiplex PCR. The table lists roughly 140,000 clones. The sequenced sample was PBMCs. The source is a male donor in good health and CMV-seronegative.

The V gene is TRBV7-8, the J gene TRBJ1-6; 7 positions agree with TRBD1. The germline V gene has CDR1 SGHVS and CDR2 FQNEAQ. The CDR3 contains 17 residues. With 5 bases clipped from V and 8 bases from J, the junction kept 15 bases outside the gene matches. CDR3 DNA: TGTGCCAGCAGCATCATTAAAGAAAGGGGGCCGGATTCACCCCTCCACTTT. It translates to CASSIIKERGPDSPLHF.

With regard to this clone: This CDR3 is also generated by other DNA sequences in the sample. The J gene is TRBJ1-2, the V gene TRBV18, with TRBD1 identical over 7 bases. The germline gives CDR1 KGHSH, CDR2 LQKENI. The CDR3 is made up of 13 amino acids. Trimming cost V 6 bases and J 2 bases; bases outside gene matches: 3. CDR3 protein: CASSPDRNYGYTF. The CDR3 region has the DNA TGTGCCAGCTCTCCGGACAGGAACTATGGCTACACCTTC.

The chain has TRBV7-9 and TRBJ1-2, with 9 bases fitting TRBD1. CDR3 length: 14 residues. CDR1 is SEHNR, CDR2 FQNEAQ, per germline (reference sequence). J gave up 4 bases and V 5 bases, and 5 bases lay outside the gene matches. The CDR3 nucleotides are TGTGCCAGCAGCCCCCGGACAGGGGCCTATGGCTACACCTTC. Protein sequence: CASSPRTGAYGYTF.

V is TRBV5-1 and J is TRBJ1-5; D remains ambiguous. Looked up from germline, CDR1 is SGHRS and CDR2 is YFSETQ. This CDR3 comprises 14 residues. Trimming shortened V by 2 bases and J by 2 bases, and 8 bases separated the two germline ends. CDR3 sequence: CASSLSGGNQPQHF. The CDR3 bases are TGCGCCAGCAGCTTAAGCGGGGGCAATCAGCCCCAGCATTTT.

The rearrangement joins TRBV7-2 to TRBJ2-2; 8 nucleotides line up with TRBD1. The CDR3 is 16 amino acids. The germline V gene encodes CDR1 SGHTA and CDR2 FQGNSA. The V and J ends lost 3 bases and 1 base, in that order; junction bases with no gene match: 4. DNA of the CDR3: TGTGCCAGCAGCTTCAGGGGGCGCGGGAACACCGGGGAGCTGTTTTTT. It translates to CASSFRGRGNTGELFF.

The rearrangement links TRBV6-1 to TRBJ1-1, with 9 bases identical to TRBD1. Germline trimming cut 6 bases from V and 3 bases from J; bases unmatched to any gene: 5. The CDR3 covers 14 residues. Germline V gene data show CDR1 as MNHNS and CDR2 as SASEGT. CDR3 DNA sequence: TGTGCCAGCAGCCGGGACAGGGTGGACACTGAAGCTTTCTTT. Residues: CASSRDRVDTEAFF.

The V and J genes are TRBV6-1 and TRBJ1-5; 7 nucleotides align to TRBD1. V lost 10 bases to trimming and J lost 4 bases; unmatched junction nucleotides: 13. Germline values: CDR1 MNHNS, CDR2 SASEGT. The CDR3 has 15 amino acids. CDR3 DNA sequence: TGTGCCACCTCCGCCCTTTCGACAGGGAATCAGCCCCAGCATTTT. It codes for CATSALSTGNQPQHF.

In DNA form, the CDR3 reads TGTGCCTGGAGCGGACCGGGACTAGCGGGCTCCTACGAGCAGTACTTC. Amino acids: CAWSGPGLAGSYEQYF. The J gene is TRBJ2-7, the V gene TRBV30; 12 nucleotides align to TRBD2. The CDR3 sequence is 16 residues long. CDR1 GTSNPN and CDR2 SVGIG come from the germline V gene (reference sequence). With V trimmed by 3 bases and J by 0 bases, 6 bases remained unmatched. Combining the CDR3 with reference TRBV30 and TRBJ2-7 gives the whole variable domain SQTIHQWPATLVQPVGSPLSLECTVEGTSNPNLYWYRQAAGRGLQLLFYSVGIGQISSEVPQNLSASRPQDRQFILSSKKLLLSDSGFYLCAWSGPGLAGSYEQYFGPGTRLTVT.

The J gene is TRBJ2-3, the V gene TRBV4-3; a possible D gene is TRBD1 (6 bases). This CDR3 is 17 amino acids long. V was pared by 0 bases and J by 0 bases, with 13 bases between. Looked up from germline, CDR1 is LGHNA and CDR2 is YSLEER. The CDR3 coding sequence is TGCGCCAGCAGCCAAGAAGCCCAGGGGATCAGCACAGATACGCAGTATTTT. Its translation: CASSQEAQGISTDTQYF.

The chain combines TRBV19 with TRBJ2-5; 9 nucleotides align to TRBD1. The CDR3 sequence is 15 residues long. The V gene end was trimmed by 5 bases and the J gene end by 5 bases; junction bases not matched to a gene: 9. Germline V CDR1 and CDR2: LNHDA, SQIVND (reference sequence). CDR3 DNA: TGTGCCAGTAGTCTCTGGACAGGGGTTCAGGAGACCCAGTACTTC. It encodes CASSLWTGVQETQYF.

This chain connects TRBV27 to TRBJ1-2, with 7 bases lining up with TRBD1. Per the germline V gene, CDR1 is MNHEY and CDR2 is SMNVEV (reference sequence). The J segment lost 2 bases and the V segment lost 4 bases, leaving 7 bases of the junction unmatched. The length of the CDR3 is 15 residues. CDR3 coding DNA: TGTGCCAGCAGTTCAAGGACAGGCCTCAACTATGGCTACACCTTC. This translates into CASSSRTGLNYGYTF.

The chain employs TRBV11-2 and TRBJ2-7; the match to TRBD1 covers 8 bases. CDR1 is SGHAT and CDR2 is FQNNGV in the germline V gene. This CDR3 is 15 amino acids long. Germline trimming cut 1 base from V and 7 bases from J; bases unmatched to any gene: 9. The chain's CDR3 is CASSLVGQASWEQYF. The CDR3 DNA is TGTGCCAGCAGCTTAGTGGGACAGGCAAGCTGGGAGCAGTACTTC.

This chain joins TRBV27 and TRBJ1-4; D may be TRBD1 (6 bases). The CDR3 has 12 amino acids. Germline loops: CDR1 MNHEY, CDR2 SMNVEV (reference sequence). Trimming took off 11 bases at V and 2 bases at J, with 9 bases between the two ends. DNA of the CDR3: TGTGCCCCCAGGGGTACTAATGAAAAACTGTTTTTT. It codes for CAPRGTNEKLFF.

Note on this clone: This specimen includes other DNA sequences encoding the same CDR3. The chain is built from TRBV7-9 and TRBJ2-7; TRBD1 is a possible D gene (5 bases). In germline, CDR1 is SEHNR, CDR2 FQNEAQ (reference sequence). The CDR3 runs 13 residues. Trimming took 4 bases from V and 0 from J, leaving 7 bases between them. In nucleotides, the CDR3 is TGTGCCAGCAGCTCCACAGGCTCCTACGAGCAGTACTTC. Translation gives CASSSTGSYEQYF.

The chain has TRBV28 and TRBJ1-2; unclear D gene. In germline, CDR1 is MDHEN, CDR2 SYDVKM. Trimming shortened V by 5 bases and J by 4 bases, and 23 bases separated the two germline ends. The CDR3 loop spans 17 amino acids. The CDR3 is CASSNVGKMGGIYGYTF. In DNA, the CDR3 is TGTGCCAGCAGTAATGTAGGGAAGATGGGAGGTATCTATGGCTACACCTTC.

The J gene is TRBJ2-3, the V gene TRBV5-6; D may be TRBD2 (5 bases). CDR1 is SGHDT and CDR2 is YYEEEE in the germline V gene. CDR3 length: 13 amino acids. V was shortened by 0 bases and J by 7 bases, with 9 bases between the two germline ends. CDR3 in DNA: TGTGCCAGCAGCTTGGCTAGCATTCATACGCAGTATTTT. It translates to CASSLASIHTQYF.

CDR3 sequence reads: CASRRDSANTGELFF. In DNA form, the CDR3 reads TGTGCCAGCAGACGGGACAGCGCGAACACCGGGGAGCTGTTTTTT. The V call is TRBV6-1, the J call TRBJ2-2; 7 bases map to TRBD1. The CDR3 spans 15 residues. The V segment lost 6 bases and the J segment 0 bases; nucleotides outside the gene matches: 4. CDR1 and CDR2 (germline): MNHNS, SASEGT.

Points on this clone: At one end, the junction sequence differs from germline, possibly due to a read error. The CDR3 coding sequence is TGTGCCAGCTCCCCAACCGACGACAGGTACGGGCAGTACTTC. Its protein product is CASSPTDDRYGQYF. The chain has TRBV18 and TRBJ2-7, with D maybe TRBD1 (6 bases). The CDR3 covers 14 residues. The germline V gene has CDR1 KGHSH and CDR2 LQKENI.

This rearrangement joins TRBV5-1 to TRBJ2-5; TRBD2 matches at 12 bases. The J call is uncertain, as TRBJ2-7 better fits the DNA end. Germline-derived CDR1 and CDR2 are SGHRS and YFSETQ. This CDR3 is 17 amino acids long. This CDR3 is CASSTVPTSGSGNEQYF. The CDR3 region has the DNA TGCGCCAGCAGTACTGTCCCGACTAGCGGGAGTGGGAACGAGCAGTACTTC.

J is TRBJ1-2 and V is TRBV7-2, with a weak D call TRBD1 (5 bases). The CDR3 consists of 14 residues. With 2 bases removed from V and 3 bases from J, the gap between germline ends came to 10 bases. Germline V gene lookup returns CDR1 SGHTA and CDR2 FQGNSA. This chain's CDR3 is CASSLQGLDYGYTF. The CDR3 DNA follows: TGTGCCAGCAGCTTACAGGGTCTCGACTATGGCTACACCTTC.

This chain uses TRBV18 with TRBJ2-2; D is uncertain. CDR3 length equals 11 residues. V was clipped by 3 bases and J by 13 bases, with 9 bases between them. Germline loops: CDR1 KGHSH, CDR2 LQKENI. The CDR3, as DNA: TGTGCCAGCTCACCCTCAGATGGGCTGTTTTTT. This codes for CASSPSDGLFF.

The V gene is TRBV11-2, the J gene TRBJ2-7, with D unclear. Trimming removed 2 bases at V and 2 bases at J, with 10 bases between. Germline V gene data show CDR1 as SGHAT and CDR2 as FQNNGV. The CDR3 extends over 14 amino acids. CDR3 DNA: TGTGCCAGCAGCTTATGGCGGCGTGCCTACGAGCAGTACTTC. It translates to CASSLWRRAYEQYF.